Listed below are T cell receptor beta chains from one sample, sequenced in a study of T-cell memory formation after mild COVID-19. TCRdb reprocessed the 5' RACE reads with MiXCR, giving one entry per CDR3 protein. This repertoire shows some 40,000 distinct CDR3 sequences, approximately 9.6% found once; its top ten account for about 12%. The sample taken for sequencing was PBMCs or a T cell subset sorted from them (not recorded which). The receptors originated from an adult woman who had mild COVID-19 (a few samples of this study predate the infection). Cell type and time point are not known. The CDR3 runs from the conserved cysteine through the conserved F or W. A D gene is named only where the DNA matches it firmly. The listing skips clone size in some rows; elsewhere it reads once, few, many or a size class.

J: TRBJ2-7; V: TRBV2; size: few; D: .; DNA: TGTGCCAGCAGTTACATTCAAACAGGGCTTGCCTACGAGCAGTACTTC; CDR3: CASSYIQTGLAYEQYF
J: TRBJ2-1; V: TRBV5-1; size: .; D: .; DNA: TGCGCCAGCAGCTTTGGGGGTGGCAATGAGCAGTTCTTC; CDR3: CASSFGGGNEQFF
J: TRBJ1-1; V: TRBV3-1; size: .; D: .; DNA: TGTGCCAGCAGCCAACAGGGGCGGGGTAGCACTGAAGCTTTCTTT; CDR3: CASSQQGRGSTEAFF
J: TRBJ2-7; V: TRBV20-1; size: few; D: TRBD2; DNA: TGCAGTGCTGGGCAGGGACTAGTAGGCTACGAGCAGTACTTC; CDR3: CSAGQGLVGYEQYF
J: TRBJ1-1; V: TRBV4-1; size: .; D: .; DNA: TGCGCCAGCAGCCAAGACTCCGGGACTCAGGTTGAAGCTTTCTTT; CDR3: CASSQDSGTQVEAFF
J: TRBJ2-1; V: TRBV3-1; size: many; D: .; DNA: TGTGCCAGCAGACTAGGAGGGAAAAAGCTTGACTTC; CDR3: CASRLGGKKLDF
J: TRBJ2-3; V: TRBV7-3; size: .; D: .; DNA: TGTGCCAGCAGCTCCGGGGGCACAGATACGCAGTATTTT; CDR3: CASSSGGTDTQYF
J: TRBJ2-3; V: TRBV12-3/TRBV12-4; size: .; D: TRBD2; DNA: TGTGCCAGCAGTCCCTGGACGGGGGGGACTAGCACAGATACGCAGTATTTT; CDR3: CASSPWTGGTSTDTQYF
J: TRBJ2-3; V: TRBV12-3/TRBV12-4; size: many; D: TRBD2; DNA: TGTGCCAGCAGTTCTGGACTAGCGGGGGGCACTAATACGCAGTATTTT; CDR3: CASSSGLAGGTNTQYF
J: TRBJ2-7; V: TRBV4-3; size: few; D: TRBD2; DNA: TGCGCCAGCAGCCAGGAATCCTCGGGACTAGCGGGGGGGACTCTGTACTTC; CDR3: CASSQESSGLAGGTLYF
J: TRBJ2-1; V: TRBV5-6; size: few; D: .; DNA: TGTGCCAGCAGCTTGCAATGGGACAATGAGCAGTTCTTC; CDR3: CASSLQWDNEQFF
J: TRBJ1-2; V: TRBV7-2; size: few; D: .; DNA: TGTGCCAGCAGCCCTGGGATTTTAAACGACTACACCTTC; CDR3: CASSPGILNDYTF
J: TRBJ1-1; V: TRBV11-3; size: .; D: TRBD1; DNA: TGTGCCAGCAGCCCAACGGGACAGGTTAACACTGAAGCTTTCTTT; CDR3: CASSPTGQVNTEAFF
J: TRBJ2-1; V: TRBV30; size: few; D: TRBD1; DNA: TGTGCCTGGGGCAAACCGGGACAGGGCGCCTACAATGAGCAGTTCTTC; CDR3: CAWGKPGQGAYNEQFF
J: TRBJ2-1; V: TRBV12-3/TRBV12-4; size: few; D: TRBD2; DNA: TGTGCCAGCAGTTTAGATGGTAGCGGGATGGGAGAGCAGTTCTTC; CDR3: CASSLDGSGMGEQFF
J: TRBJ2-7; V: TRBV11-2; size: few; D: TRBD2; DNA: TGTGCCAGCAGCTTAGCCGGGGGTTGGAGCGGGAGAAATGAATACGAGCAGTACTTC; CDR3: CASSLAGGWSGRNEYEQYF
J: TRBJ2-1; V: TRBV5-1; size: medium-sized; D: .; DNA: TGCGCCAGCAGCCGTGGGGCAGACTACAATGAGCAGTTCTTC; CDR3: CASSRGADYNEQFF
J: TRBJ1-1; V: TRBV11-2; size: few; D: .; DNA: TGTGCCAGCAGCTTCCCAAGTACTGAAGCTTTCTTT; CDR3: CASSFPSTEAFF
J: TRBJ2-3; V: TRBV27; size: medium-sized; D: .; DNA: TGTGCCAGCAGTTTCACAAGGGCGACAGATACGCAGTATTTT; CDR3: CASSFTRATDTQYF
J: TRBJ1-1; V: TRBV27; size: .; D: .; DNA: TGTGCCAGCAGTTTAGCCCCCCCTAGTATGAACACTGAAGCTTTCTTT; CDR3: CASSLAPPSMNTEAFF
J: TRBJ2-1; V: TRBV12-3/TRBV12-4; size: few; D: .; DNA: TGTGCCAGCAGTTTGGGGCCCAGGCTGTTCTTC; CDR3: CASSLGPRLFF
J: TRBJ1-1; V: TRBV28; size: few; D: .; DNA: TGTGCCAGCAGGTCGGCCGGCCGGGGGACTGAAGCTTTCTTT; CDR3: CASRSAGRGTEAFF
J: TRBJ2-1; V: TRBV12-3/TRBV12-4; size: .; D: TRBD1; DNA: TGTGCCAGCAGTTTAGCGACAGGGGCATACAATGAGCAGTTCTTC; CDR3: CASSLATGAYNEQFF
J: TRBJ2-3; V: TRBV25-1; size: .; D: .; DNA: TGTGCCAGCAGTGATCACCTCGCCGGGACAAACAATAAAGGCACAGATACGCAGTATTTT; CDR3: CASSDHLAGTNNKGTDTQYF
J: TRBJ2-7; V: TRBV27; size: many; D: TRBD2; DNA: TGTGCCAGCAGTTTCGGCGTGGGCGGGGGGGCGTACGAGCAGTACTTC; CDR3: CASSFGVGGGAYEQYF
J: TRBJ2-1; V: TRBV2; size: few; D: .; DNA: TGTGCCAGCAGTGAACACAATGAGCAGTTCTTC; CDR3: CASSEHNEQFF
J: TRBJ2-1; V: TRBV29-1; size: many; D: TRBD2; DNA: TGCAGCGCTGTGGAGGATTTAGCGGGATACAATGAGCAGTTCTTC; CDR3: CSAVEDLAGYNEQFF
J: TRBJ2-3; V: TRBV7-2; size: many; D: TRBD2; DNA: TGTGCCAGCAGCTTTCAAAGCGGGACCTACACAGATACGCAGTATTTT; CDR3: CASSFQSGTYTDTQYF
J: TRBJ2-5; V: TRBV7-2; size: many; D: .; DNA: TGTGCCAGCAGTTCAACCTCTTACAGGGTAGAGACCCAGTACTTC; CDR3: CASSSTSYRVETQYF
J: TRBJ1-6; V: TRBV5-1; size: many; D: .; DNA: TGCGCCAGCAGCTTGGCCGGGGATTCACCCCTCCACTTT; CDR3: CASSLAGDSPLHF
J: TRBJ2-2; V: TRBV6-1; size: few; D: .; DNA: TGTGCCAGCAGTGGACATCATGAGACCGGGGAGCTGTTTTTT; CDR3: CASSGHHETGELFF
J: TRBJ2-3; V: TRBV7-2; size: many; D: .; DNA: TGTGCCAGCAGCCGAGACTATTTAAGCACAGATACGCAGTATTTT; CDR3: CASSRDYLSTDTQYF
J: TRBJ2-5; V: TRBV12-3/TRBV12-4; size: few; D: .; DNA: TGTGCCAGCAGTTTATACGGGGAGACCCAGTACTTC; CDR3: CASSLYGETQYF
J: TRBJ2-7; V: TRBV21-1; size: few; D: .; DNA: TGTGCCAGCAGCCGAAGGTGGCGGCTCTCCTACGAGCAGTACTTC; CDR3: CASSRRWRLSYEQYF
J: TRBJ2-1; V: TRBV27; size: many; D: .; DNA: TGTGCCAGTGGCCGGGGGTACAATGAGCAGTTCTTC; CDR3: CASGRGYNEQFF
J: TRBJ1-2; V: TRBV29-1; size: many; D: .; DNA: TGCAGCGTTCCCCTGGGGTTCAGGGGCTACACCTTC; CDR3: CSVPLGFRGYTF
J: TRBJ2-5; V: TRBV7-2; size: .; D: .; DNA: TGTGCCAGCAGCTTAGAGACCCAGTACTTC; CDR3: CASSLETQYF
J: TRBJ2-3; V: TRBV20-1; size: few; D: TRBD2; DNA: TGCAGTGCTAGAGCGACTAGCGGCACAGATACGCAGTATTTT; CDR3: CSARATSGTDTQYF
J: TRBJ1-2; V: TRBV24-1; size: .; D: TRBD1; DNA: TGTGCCACCAGTGTCGGACAGGGTCCAGGCTACACCTTC; CDR3: CATSVGQGPGYTF
J: TRBJ1-3; V: TRBV2; size: few; D: TRBD1; DNA: TGTGCCAGCAGTGAAGCTGGGACAGCTGGAAACACCATATATTTT; CDR3: CASSEAGTAGNTIYF
J: TRBJ2-7; V: TRBV25-1; size: many; D: .; DNA: TGTGCCAGCAGTGACCCCCAAGGGAAGCAGTACTTC; CDR3: CASSDPQGKQYF
J: TRBJ2-1; V: TRBV7-9; size: many; D: TRBD2; DNA: TGTGCCAGCAGCCATTTAGAGACGGGACTAGCGGGGGGAGCTGGTGAGCAGTTCTTC; CDR3: CASSHLETGLAGGAGEQFF